One and the same sample provided the 6 T cell receptor beta chains below, sequenced in a study of cytomegalovirus exposure and HLA in healthy donors. Amplification used 60 Vbeta primers and 13 Jbeta primers. TCRdb's copy holds only in-frame clones and misses some; the assay was immunoSEQ multiplex PCR. The sample lists under 150,000 clones, just under 80% occurring once. The sequencing input was PBMCs. The receptor set was obtained from a male donor in good health and CMV-seronegative.

The chain uses TRBV7-2 and TRBJ2-5; D unresolved. With 1 base removed from V and 2 bases from J, the gap between germline ends came to 11 bases. The germline gives CDR1 SGHTA, CDR2 FQGNSA. The CDR3 contains 15 residues. CDR3 residues: CASSLGRPGQETQYF. As DNA, the CDR3 is TGTGCCAGCAGCTTAGGCCGGCCAGGACAAGAGACCCAGTACTTC.

CDR3 sequence reads: CASSQAGYNEQFF. CDR3 nucleotide sequence: TGTGCCAGCAGCCAAGCGGGTTACAATGAGCAGTTCTTC. The chain carries TRBV14 and TRBJ2-1; D unresolved. The CDR3 has 13 amino acids. The V end lost 1 base, the J end lost 4 bases, and 5 bases lay between the germline ends. Per germline, CDR1 SGHDN and CDR2 FVKESK.

DNA for the CDR3: TGTGCCAGCTCACCAAAGTCAGGGCCTGGCTACACCTTC. This codes for CASSPKSGPGYTF. This chain joins TRBV18 and TRBJ1-2, with D tentatively TRBD1 (5 bases). CDR3 length: 13 residues. Germline CDR1 and CDR2: KGHSH and LQKENI. The ends were cut back, 2 bases at V and 7 bases at J, with 11 bases in the middle.

The rearrangement links TRBV11-2 to TRBJ2-3; D may be TRBD2 (6 bases). The CDR3 has 15 residues. V lost 0 bases and J 4 bases, leaving 11 bases between the germline ends. Per germline, CDR1 SGHAT and CDR2 FQNNGV. CDR3 amino acids: CASSLERRGADTQYF. CDR3 coding DNA: TGTGCCAGCAGCTTAGAAAGGCGGGGCGCAGATACGCAGTATTTT.

The rearrangement uses TRBV29-1 and TRBJ2-3, with 8 nucleotides matching TRBD2. V lost 1 base and J lost 4; bases outside the gene matches: 4. CDR1 is SQVTM, CDR2 ANQGSEA, per germline. CDR3 size: 14 residues. CDR3 DNA: TGCAGCGTTGAAGGGGCGGGACTAGCAGATACGCAGTATTTT. It specifies CSVEGAGLADTQYF.

CDR3 DNA: TGTGCCAGCAGCAGCATACCGGGAATGGGTGGCTACACCTTC. Residues: CASSSIPGMGGYTF. The rearrangement links TRBV9 to TRBJ1-2; D is undetermined. The CDR3 totals 14 residues. Trimming stripped 4 bases from V and 7 bases from J, with 17 bases between. Germline V gene data show CDR1 as SGDLS and CDR2 as YYNGEE.